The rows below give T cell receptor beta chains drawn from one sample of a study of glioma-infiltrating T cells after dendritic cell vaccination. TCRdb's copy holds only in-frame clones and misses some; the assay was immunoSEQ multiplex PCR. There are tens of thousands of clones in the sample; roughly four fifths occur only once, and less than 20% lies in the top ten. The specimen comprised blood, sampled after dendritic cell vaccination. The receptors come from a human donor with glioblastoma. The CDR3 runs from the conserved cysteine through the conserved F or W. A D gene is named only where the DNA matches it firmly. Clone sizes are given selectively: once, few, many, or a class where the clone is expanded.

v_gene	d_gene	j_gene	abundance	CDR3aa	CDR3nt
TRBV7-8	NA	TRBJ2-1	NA	CASSLVVSRLPPGNEQFF	TGTGCCAGCAGCTTAGTAGTCAGTCGGCTCCCCCCGGGGAATGAGCAGTTCTTC
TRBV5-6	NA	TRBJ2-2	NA	CASSWGVGHPNTGELFF	TGTGCCAGCAGCTGGGGGGTTGGCCACCCGAACACCGGGGAGCTGTTTTTT
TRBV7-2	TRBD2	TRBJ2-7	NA	CASSLVGGENEQYF	TGTGCCAGCAGCTTAGTGGGAGGGGAAAACGAGCAGTACTTC
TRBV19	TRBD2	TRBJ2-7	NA	CASSIDSGDRGEQYF	TGTGCCAGTAGTATAGATAGCGGGGACCGAGGCGAGCAGTACTTC
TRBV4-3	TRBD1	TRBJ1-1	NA	CASSPGQGATNTEAFF	TGCGCCAGCAGCCCAGGACAGGGGGCAACTAACACTGAAGCTTTCTTT
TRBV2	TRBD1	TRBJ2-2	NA	CASSQTRGPGELFF	TGTGCCAGCAGTCAAACCAGGGGGCCTGGGGAGCTGTTTTTT
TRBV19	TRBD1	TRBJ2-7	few	CASRAPGQDSYEQYF	TGTGCCAGTAGGGCCCCGGGACAGGATTCCTACGAGCAGTACTTC
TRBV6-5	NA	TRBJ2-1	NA	CASSSTDSYNEQFF	TGTGCCAGCAGTTCTACAGATTCCTACAATGAGCAGTTCTTC
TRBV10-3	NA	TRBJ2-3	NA	CATAGSTDTQYF	TGTGCCACGGCCGGGTCGACAGATACGCAGTATTTT
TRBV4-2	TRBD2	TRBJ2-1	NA	CASSPRSGGANEQFF	TGTGCCAGCAGCCCTAGAAGCGGGGGGGCCAATGAGCAGTTCTTC
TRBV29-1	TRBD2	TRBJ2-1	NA	CSVELRPSGGSRSPEQFF	TGCAGCGTTGAACTTCGTCCTAGCGGGGGTTCAAGGTCACCTGAGCAGTTCTTC
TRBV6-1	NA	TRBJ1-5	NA	CASSGSGGGGQPQHF	TGTGCCAGCAGTGGATCCGGGGGGGGCGGTCAGCCCCAGCATTTT
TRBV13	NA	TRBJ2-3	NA	CASSLLARTDTQYF	TGTGCCAGCAGCTTACTAGCCCGCACAGATACGCAGTATTTT
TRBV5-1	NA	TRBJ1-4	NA	CASSLAPGGRVGEKLFF	TGCGCCAGCAGCTTGGCCCCCGGAGGTCGGGTGGGTGAAAAACTGTTTTTT
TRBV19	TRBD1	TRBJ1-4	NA	CASSPGQGENEKLFF	TGTGCCAGTAGCCCCGGCCAGGGGGAAAATGAAAAACTGTTTTTT
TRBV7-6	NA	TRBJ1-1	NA	CASSLTWGPTEAFF	TGTGCCAGCAGCCTGACGTGGGGGCCCACTGAAGCTTTCTTT